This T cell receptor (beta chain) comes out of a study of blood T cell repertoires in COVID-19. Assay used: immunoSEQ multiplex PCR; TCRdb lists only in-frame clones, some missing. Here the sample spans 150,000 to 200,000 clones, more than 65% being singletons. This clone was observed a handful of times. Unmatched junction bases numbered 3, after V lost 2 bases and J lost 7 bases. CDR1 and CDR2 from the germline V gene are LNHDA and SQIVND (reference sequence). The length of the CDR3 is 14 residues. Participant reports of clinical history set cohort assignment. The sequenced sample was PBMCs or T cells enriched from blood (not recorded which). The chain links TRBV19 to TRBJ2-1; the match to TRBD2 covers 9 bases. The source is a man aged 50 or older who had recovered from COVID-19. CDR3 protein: CASSISGGRNEQFF. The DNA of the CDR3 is TGTGCCAGTAGTATAAGCGGGGGGCGTAATGAGCAGTTCTTC.